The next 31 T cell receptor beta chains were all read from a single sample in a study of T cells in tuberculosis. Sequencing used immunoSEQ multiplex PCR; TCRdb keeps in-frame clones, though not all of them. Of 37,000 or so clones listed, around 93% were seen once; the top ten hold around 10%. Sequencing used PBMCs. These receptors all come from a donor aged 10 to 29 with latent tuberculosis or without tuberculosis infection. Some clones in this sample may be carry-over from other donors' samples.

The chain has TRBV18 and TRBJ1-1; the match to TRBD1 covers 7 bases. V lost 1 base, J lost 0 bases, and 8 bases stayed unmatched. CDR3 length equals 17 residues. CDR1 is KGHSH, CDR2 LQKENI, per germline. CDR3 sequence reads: CASSPQGAPGVNTEAFF. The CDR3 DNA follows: TGTGCCAGCTCACCACAGGGGGCGCCGGGAGTGAACACTGAAGCTTTCTTT.

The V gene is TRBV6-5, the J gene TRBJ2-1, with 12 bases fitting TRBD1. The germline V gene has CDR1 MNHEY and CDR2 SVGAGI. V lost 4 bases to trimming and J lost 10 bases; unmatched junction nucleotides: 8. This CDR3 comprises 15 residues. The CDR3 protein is CASSSPGQGAREQFF. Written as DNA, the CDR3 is TGTGCCAGCAGTTCCCCGGGACAGGGGGCACGGGAGCAGTTCTTC.

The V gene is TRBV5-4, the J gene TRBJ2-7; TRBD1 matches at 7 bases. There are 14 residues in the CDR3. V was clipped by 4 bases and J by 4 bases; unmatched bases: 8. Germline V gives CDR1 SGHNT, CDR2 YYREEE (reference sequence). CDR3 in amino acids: CASSTLGGKYEQYF. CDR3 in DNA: TGTGCCAGCAGCACTCTAGGGGGCAAATACGAGCAGTACTTC.

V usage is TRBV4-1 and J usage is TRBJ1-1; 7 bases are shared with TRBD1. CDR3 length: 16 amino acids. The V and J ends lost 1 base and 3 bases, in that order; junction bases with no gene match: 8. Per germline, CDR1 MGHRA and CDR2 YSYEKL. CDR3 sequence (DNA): TGCGCCAGCAGCCAAGTGTGGGACAGCATAGACACTGAAGCTTTCTTT. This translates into CASSQVWDSIDTEAFF.

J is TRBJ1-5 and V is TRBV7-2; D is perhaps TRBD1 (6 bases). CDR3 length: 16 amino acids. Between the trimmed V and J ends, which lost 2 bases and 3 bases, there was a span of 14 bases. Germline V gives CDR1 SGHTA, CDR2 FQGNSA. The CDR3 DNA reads TGTGCCAGCAGCTTATCAAGACAGGTGTTCAATCAGCCCCAGCATTTT. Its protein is CASSLSRQVFNQPQHF.

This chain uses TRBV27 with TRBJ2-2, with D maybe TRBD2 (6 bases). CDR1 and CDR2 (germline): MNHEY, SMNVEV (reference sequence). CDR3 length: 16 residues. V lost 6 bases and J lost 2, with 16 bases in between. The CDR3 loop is CASRIGGHINTGELFF. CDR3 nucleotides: TGTGCCAGCAGGATCGGAGGGCACATTAACACCGGGGAGCTGTTTTTT.

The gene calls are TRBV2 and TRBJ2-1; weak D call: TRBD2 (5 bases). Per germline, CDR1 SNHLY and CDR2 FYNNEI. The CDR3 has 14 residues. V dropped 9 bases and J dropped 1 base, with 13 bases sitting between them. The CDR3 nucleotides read TGTGCCAGTTACTCGACTAATTCCTACAATGAGCAGTTCTTC. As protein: CASYSTNSYNEQFF.

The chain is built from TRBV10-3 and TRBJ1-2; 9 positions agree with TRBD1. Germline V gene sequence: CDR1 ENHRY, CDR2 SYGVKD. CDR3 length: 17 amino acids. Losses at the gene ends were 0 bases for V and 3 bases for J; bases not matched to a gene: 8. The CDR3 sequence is CAISESGLWTGDYGYTF. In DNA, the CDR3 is TGTGCCATCAGTGAGTCGGGCCTGTGGACAGGGGACTATGGCTACACCTTC.

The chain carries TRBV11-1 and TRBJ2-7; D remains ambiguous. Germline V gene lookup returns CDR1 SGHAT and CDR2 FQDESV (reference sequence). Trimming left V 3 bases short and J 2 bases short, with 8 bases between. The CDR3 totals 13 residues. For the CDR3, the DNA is TGTGCCAGCAGCTTGGGCATCACCTACGAGCAGTACGTC. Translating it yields CASSLGITYEQYV.

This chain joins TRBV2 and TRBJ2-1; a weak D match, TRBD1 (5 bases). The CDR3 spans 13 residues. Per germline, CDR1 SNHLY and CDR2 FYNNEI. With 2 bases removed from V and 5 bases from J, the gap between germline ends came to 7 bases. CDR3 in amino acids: CASSERGNNEQFF. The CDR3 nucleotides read TGTGCCAGCAGTGAAAGGGGTAACAATGAGCAGTTCTTC.

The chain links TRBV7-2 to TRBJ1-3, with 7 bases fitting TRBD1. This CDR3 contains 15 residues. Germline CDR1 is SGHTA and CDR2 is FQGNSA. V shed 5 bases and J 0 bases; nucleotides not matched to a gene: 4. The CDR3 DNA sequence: TGTGCCAGCAGCCAAAGGACAGGCTCTGGAAACACCATATATTTT. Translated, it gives CASSQRTGSGNTIYF.

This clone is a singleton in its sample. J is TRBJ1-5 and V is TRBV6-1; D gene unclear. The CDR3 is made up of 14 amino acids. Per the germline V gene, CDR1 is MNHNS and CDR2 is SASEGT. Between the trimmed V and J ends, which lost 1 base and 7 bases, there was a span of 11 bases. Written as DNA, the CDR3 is TGTGCCAGCAGTGAAGGGAAGGGAGGGCAGCCCCAGCATTTT. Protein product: CASSEGKGGQPQHF.

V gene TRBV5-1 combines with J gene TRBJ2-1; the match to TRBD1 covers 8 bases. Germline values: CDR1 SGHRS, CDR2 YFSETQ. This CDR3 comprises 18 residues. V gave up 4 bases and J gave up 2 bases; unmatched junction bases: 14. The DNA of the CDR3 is TGCGCCAGCAGCGCCTGGACAGGGCCCACTACTACCTACAATGAGCAGTTCTTC. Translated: CASSAWTGPTTTYNEQFF.

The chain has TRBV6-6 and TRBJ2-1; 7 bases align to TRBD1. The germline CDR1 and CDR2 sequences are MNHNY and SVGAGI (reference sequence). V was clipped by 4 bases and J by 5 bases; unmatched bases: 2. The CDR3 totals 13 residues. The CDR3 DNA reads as TGTGCCAGCAGTTGGGGGACAGACAATGAGCAGTTCTTC. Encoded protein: CASSWGTDNEQFF.

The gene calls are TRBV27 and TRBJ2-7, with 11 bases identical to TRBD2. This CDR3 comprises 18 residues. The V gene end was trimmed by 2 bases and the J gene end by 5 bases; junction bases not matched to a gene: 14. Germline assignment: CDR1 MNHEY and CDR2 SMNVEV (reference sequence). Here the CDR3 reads CASSLELAGGGPPNEQYF. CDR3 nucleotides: TGTGCCAGCAGTTTAGAGCTAGCGGGGGGCGGGCCCCCGAACGAGCAGTACTTC.

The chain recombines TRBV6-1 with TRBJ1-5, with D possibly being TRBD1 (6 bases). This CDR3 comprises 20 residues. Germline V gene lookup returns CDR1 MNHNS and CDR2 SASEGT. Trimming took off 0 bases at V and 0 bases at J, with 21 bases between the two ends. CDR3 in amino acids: CASSEAGVLWQGNSNQPQHF. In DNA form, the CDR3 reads TGTGCCAGCAGTGAAGCGGGGGTACTATGGCAGGGGAATAGCAATCAGCCCCAGCATTTT.

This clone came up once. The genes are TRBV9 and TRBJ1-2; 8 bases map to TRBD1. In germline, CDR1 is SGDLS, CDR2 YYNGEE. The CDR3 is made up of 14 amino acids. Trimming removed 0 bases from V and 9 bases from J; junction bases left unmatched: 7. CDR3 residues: CASSVGQGAVSYTF. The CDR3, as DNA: TGTGCCAGCAGCGTAGGGCAGGGGGCGGTGAGCTACACCTTC. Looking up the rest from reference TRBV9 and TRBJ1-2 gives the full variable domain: DSGVTQTPKHLITATGQRVTLRCSPRSGDLSVYWYQQSLDQGLQFLIQYYNGEERAKGNILERFSAQQFPDLHSELNLSSLELGDSALYFCASSVGQGAVSYTFGSGTRLTVV.

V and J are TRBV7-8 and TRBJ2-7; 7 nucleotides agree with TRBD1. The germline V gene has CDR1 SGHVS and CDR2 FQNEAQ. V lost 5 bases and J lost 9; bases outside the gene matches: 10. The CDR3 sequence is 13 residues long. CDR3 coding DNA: TGTGCCAGCAGCCCAATTGACAGGGTGGGGCAGTACGTC. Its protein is CASSPIDRVGQYV.

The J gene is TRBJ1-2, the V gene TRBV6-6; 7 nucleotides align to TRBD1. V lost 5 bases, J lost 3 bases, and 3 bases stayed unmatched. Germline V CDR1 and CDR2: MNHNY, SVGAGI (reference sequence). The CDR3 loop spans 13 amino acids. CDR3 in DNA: TGTGCCAGCAGTGGCGGGACAGACTATGGCTACACCTTC. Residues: CASSGGTDYGYTF.

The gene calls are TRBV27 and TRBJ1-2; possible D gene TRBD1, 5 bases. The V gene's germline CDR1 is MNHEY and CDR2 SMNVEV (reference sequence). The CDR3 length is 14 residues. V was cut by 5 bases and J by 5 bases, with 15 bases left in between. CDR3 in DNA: TGTGCCAGCAGTGGAGACAGCGCCGATTATGGCTACACCTTC. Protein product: CASSGDSADYGYTF.

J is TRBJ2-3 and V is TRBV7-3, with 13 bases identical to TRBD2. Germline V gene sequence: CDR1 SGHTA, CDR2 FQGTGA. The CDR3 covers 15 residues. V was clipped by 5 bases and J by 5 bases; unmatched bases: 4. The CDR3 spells CASSPGLAGRDTQYF. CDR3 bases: TGTGCCAGCAGCCCGGGACTAGCGGGGCGAGATACGCAGTATTTT.

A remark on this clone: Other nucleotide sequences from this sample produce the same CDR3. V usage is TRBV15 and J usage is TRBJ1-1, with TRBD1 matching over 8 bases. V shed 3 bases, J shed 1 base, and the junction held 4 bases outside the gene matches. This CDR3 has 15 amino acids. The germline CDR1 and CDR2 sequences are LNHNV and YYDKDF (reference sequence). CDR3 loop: CATSRGGTGNTEAFF. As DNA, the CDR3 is TGTGCCACCAGCAGGGGCGGGACAGGGAACACTGAAGCTTTCTTT.

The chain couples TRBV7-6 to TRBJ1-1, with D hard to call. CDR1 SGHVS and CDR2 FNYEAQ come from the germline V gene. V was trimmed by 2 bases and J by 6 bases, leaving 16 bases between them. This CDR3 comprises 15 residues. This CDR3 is CASSLSPSGSAEAFF. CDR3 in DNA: TGTGCCAGCAGCTTATCGCCGTCGGGGAGCGCTGAAGCTTTCTTT.

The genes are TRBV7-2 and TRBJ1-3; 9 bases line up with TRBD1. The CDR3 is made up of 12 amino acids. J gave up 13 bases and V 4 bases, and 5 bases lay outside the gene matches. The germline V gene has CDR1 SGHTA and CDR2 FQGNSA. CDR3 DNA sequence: TGTGCCAGCAGCTCTATCGGGACAGGGATATATTTT. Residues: CASSSIGTGIYF.

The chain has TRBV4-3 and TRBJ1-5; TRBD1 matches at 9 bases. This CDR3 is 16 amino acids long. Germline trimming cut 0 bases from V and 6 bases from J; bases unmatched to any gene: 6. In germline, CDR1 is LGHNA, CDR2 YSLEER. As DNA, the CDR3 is TGCGCCAGCAGCCAAGAGATGGGACAGGGAGCTCAGCCCCAGCATTTT. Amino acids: CASSQEMGQGAQPQHF.

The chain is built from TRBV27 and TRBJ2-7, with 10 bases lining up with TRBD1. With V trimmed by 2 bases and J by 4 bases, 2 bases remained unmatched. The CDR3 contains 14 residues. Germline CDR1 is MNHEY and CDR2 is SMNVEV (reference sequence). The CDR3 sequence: CASSLRQGAYEQYV. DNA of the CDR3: TGTGCCAGCAGTTTACGACAGGGGGCTTACGAGCAGTACGTC.

CDR3 in DNA: TGTGCCAGCAGCTTATCCTCTCAGAACGCCCACGAGCAGTACTTC. Protein: CASSLSSQNAHEQYF. V gene TRBV7-2 combines with J gene TRBJ2-7; D remains ambiguous. The CDR3 runs 15 residues. The germline V gene encodes CDR1 SGHTA and CDR2 FQGNSA. V lost 2 bases and J lost 5, with 16 bases in between.

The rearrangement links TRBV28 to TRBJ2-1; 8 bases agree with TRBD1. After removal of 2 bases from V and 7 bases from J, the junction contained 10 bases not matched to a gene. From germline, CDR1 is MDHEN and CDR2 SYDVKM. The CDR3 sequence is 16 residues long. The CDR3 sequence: CASSLGSLDRENEQFF. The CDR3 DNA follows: TGTGCCAGCAGTTTAGGGAGTCTGGACAGGGAAAATGAGCAGTTCTTC.

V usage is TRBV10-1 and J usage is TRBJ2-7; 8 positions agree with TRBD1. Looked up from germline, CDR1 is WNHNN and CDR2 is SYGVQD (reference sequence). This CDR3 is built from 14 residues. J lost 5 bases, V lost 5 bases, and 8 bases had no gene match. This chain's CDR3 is CASSSGQGAHEQYV. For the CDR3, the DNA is TGCGCCAGCAGTTCCGGACAGGGAGCACACGAGCAGTACGTC.

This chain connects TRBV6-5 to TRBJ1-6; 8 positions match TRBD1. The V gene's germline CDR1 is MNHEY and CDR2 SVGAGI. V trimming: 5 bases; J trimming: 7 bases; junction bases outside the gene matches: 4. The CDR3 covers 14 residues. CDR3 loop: CASSPDRANSPLHF. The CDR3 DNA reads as TGTGCCAGCAGTCCGGACAGGGCCAATTCACCCCTCCACTTT.

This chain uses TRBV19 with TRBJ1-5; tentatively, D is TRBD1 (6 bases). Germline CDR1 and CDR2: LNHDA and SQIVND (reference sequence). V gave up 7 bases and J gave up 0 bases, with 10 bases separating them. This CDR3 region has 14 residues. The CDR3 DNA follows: TGTGCCAGTATGGACAGTTCTAGCAATCAGCCCCAGCATTTT. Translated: CASMDSSSNQPQHF.